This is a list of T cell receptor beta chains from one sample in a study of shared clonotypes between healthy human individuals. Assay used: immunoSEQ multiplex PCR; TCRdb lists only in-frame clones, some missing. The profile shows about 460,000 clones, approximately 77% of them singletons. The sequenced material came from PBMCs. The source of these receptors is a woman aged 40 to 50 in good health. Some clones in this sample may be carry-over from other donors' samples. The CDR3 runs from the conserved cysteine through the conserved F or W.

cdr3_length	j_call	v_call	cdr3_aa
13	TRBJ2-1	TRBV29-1	CSAMGRSYNEQFF
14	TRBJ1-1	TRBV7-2	CASSTVWGDSEAFF
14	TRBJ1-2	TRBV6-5	CASSPGGSSSYYTF
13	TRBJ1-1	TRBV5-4	CASSLDRNTEAFF
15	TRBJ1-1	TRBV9	CASSVDGQGLTEAFF
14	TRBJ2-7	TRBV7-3	CASSETGNDYEQYF
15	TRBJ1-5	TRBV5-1	CASSLWTGPNQPQHF
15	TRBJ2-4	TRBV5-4	CASSLQGAAKNIQYF
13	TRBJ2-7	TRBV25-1	CASSEFGGVEQYF
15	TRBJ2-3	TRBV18	CASSPSGSPADTQYF
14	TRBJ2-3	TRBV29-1	CSVSISGSTDTQYF
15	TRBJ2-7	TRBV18	CASSPTLGAGYEQYF
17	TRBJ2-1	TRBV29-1	CSVEDGGFRTDYNEQFF
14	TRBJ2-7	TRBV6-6	CASTPSGRHGEQYF
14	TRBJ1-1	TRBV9	CASSTTGWNTEAFF
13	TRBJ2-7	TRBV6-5	CASSYSSGSPQYF
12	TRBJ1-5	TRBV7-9	CASSLGDQPQHF
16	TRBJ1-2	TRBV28	CASTQLRGGALYGYTF
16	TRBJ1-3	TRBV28	CASSSPFRVSGNTIYF
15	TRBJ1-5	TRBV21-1	CASSPTGDSNQPQHF
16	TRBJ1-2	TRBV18	CASSPDIAILTYGYTF
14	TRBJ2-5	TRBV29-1	CSVDRRGGGETQYF
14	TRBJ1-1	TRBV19	CASSITGLATEAFF
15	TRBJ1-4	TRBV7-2	CASSLRASLDEKLFF
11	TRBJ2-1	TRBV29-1	CSVEKVNEQFF
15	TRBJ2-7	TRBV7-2	CASSFSGSSHYEQYF
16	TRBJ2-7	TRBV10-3	CAISEWGASGSYEQYF
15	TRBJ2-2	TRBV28	CASSLLQGSGGELFF
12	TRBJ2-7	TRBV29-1	CSALGGIDEQYF
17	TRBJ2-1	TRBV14	CASSQDVARSSYNEQFF
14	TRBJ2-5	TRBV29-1	CSAESGRAEETQYF
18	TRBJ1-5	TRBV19	CASSISPGGAGPNQPQHF
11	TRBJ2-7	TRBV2	CASSERTEQYF
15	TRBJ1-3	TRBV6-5	CASSWGQSSGNTIYF
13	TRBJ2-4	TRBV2	CASSGNRGDIQYF
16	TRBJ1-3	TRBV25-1	CASSPGRGRSGNTIYF
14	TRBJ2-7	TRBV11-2	CASSRETGSYEQYF
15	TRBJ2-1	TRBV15	CATSRRSGSYNEQFF
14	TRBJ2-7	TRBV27	CASSSGLVRYEQYF
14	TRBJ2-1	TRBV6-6	CASHNPGGRNEQFF
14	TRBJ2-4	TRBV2	CASSDSPQDRGRDF
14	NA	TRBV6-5	CASSYSGTTYEQYF
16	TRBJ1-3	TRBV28	CASSLGVRHSGNTIYF
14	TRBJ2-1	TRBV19	CASSFRGVLSEQFF
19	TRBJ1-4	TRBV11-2	CASSLDPRDPEGFNEKLFF
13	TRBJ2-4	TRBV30	CAWGTAGENIQYF
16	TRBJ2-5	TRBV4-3	CASSQNGLAGQETQYF
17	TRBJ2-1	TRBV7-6	CASSLGGASGSYNEQFF
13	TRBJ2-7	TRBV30	CAWSPGRAYEQYF
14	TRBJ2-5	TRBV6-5	CASDPSGAQETQYF
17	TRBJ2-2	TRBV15	CATSRDLRRAGTGELFF
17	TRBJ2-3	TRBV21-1	CASSKRDRAGSTDTQYF
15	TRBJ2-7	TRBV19	CASSIGPGINYEQYF
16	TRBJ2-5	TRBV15	CATSRGSSGRAETQYF
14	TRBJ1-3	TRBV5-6	CASSLGPSTVSIYF
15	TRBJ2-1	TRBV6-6	CASSLAGVSYNEQFF
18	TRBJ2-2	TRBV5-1	CASSSQAPRQRITGELFF
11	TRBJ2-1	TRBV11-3	CASGLGGEQFF
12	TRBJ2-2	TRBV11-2	CASSLAVGELFF